This TCR beta chain derives from a study of cytomegalovirus exposure and HLA in healthy donors. A remark on this clone: No antigen is known for it.

PCR amplification relied on 60 Vbeta primers (plus 13 Jbeta primers). Here immunoSEQ multiplex PCR was the method, and the copy in TCRdb shows in-frame clones only, minus some. Seen here are approximately 240,000 clones, about 80% observed once, and the top ten hold 0.58%. With 0 bases removed from V and 0 bases from J, the gap between germline ends came to 9 bases. The CDR3 is 15 amino acids. Germline CDR1 and CDR2: SGHRS and YFSETQ. Study-level results: In vitro work confirmed that three CMV-associated chains recognize CMV antigens. Links to common viral pathogens appeared, in a later analysis, for several of the most significant clusters.

V and J are TRBV5-1 and TRBJ1-1, with D unclear. Sequences were obtained from PBMCs. This TCR was sampled from a woman aged 40 to 55 in good health and CMV-seronegative. The CDR3 DNA is TGCGCCAGCAGCTTGGTTGGAGTCATGAACACTGAAGCTTTCTTT. Translating gives CASSLVGVMNTEAFF.